This entry is about one T cell receptor beta chain. Its antigen is not identified. These data come from a study of lymphopenia after photon versus proton radiotherapy. Study-wide findings and caveats: Oligoclonal CD8+ Temra expansion after nadir drove photon patients' diversity drop.

Some clones are missing from TCRdb's copy, which holds only in-frame ones; the method was immunoSEQ multiplex PCR. The sample holds fewer than 50,000 clones; less than 90% are singletons and the top ten take over 2%. CDR3 size: 15 residues. Between the trimmed V and J ends, which lost 3 bases and 2 bases, there was a span of 11 bases. Germline V gene sequence: CDR1 SEHNR, CDR2 FQNEAQ (reference sequence). Sequences were derived from peripheral blood, sampled from a patient treated with photon-based radiotherapy. The chain combines TRBV7-9 with TRBJ2-1; D is perhaps TRBD1 or TRBD2 (6 bases each). This TCR derives from a man aged 35-49 years with gastric cancer. The CDR3 DNA reads TGTGCCAGCAGCTTGAACGGGGGCACCTACAATGAGCAGTTCTTC. Translating it yields CASSLNGGTYNEQFF.